This T cell receptor beta chain was retrieved from a study of regulatory T cells in long-lasting Graves disease. CDR1 is SNHLY and CDR2 is FYNNEI in the germline V gene. V was clipped by 6 bases and J by 0 bases, with 12 bases between them. This CDR3 contains 15 residues. Libraries of TCR beta came from iRepertoire HTBI primers plus Arm-PCR of CDR3 regions. Via MiXCR, TCRdb re-called the multiplex PCR reads, giving one row per CDR3 protein. The sample consists of over 200,000 distinct CDR3 sequences, around 20% of them appearing once. As to time point: newly diagnosed GD, antithyroid drugs for less than 3 months. From PBMCs, RNA was extracted and then used to make the TCR library. This clonotype has a count of ten or more.

This TCR was recovered from a female donor with Graves disease. This chain joins TRBV2 and TRBJ2-1; D possibly corresponds to TRBD2 (5 bases). This material consisted of peripheral blood mononuclear cells (PBMCs), taken at new diagnosis, from a patient treated with antithyroid drugs. The CDR3 DNA follows: TGTGCCAGCAGGAGAGCGGAAGCCTCCTACAATGAGCAGTTCTTC. Its protein is CASRRAEASYNEQFF.